The clone carrying this T cell receptor (beta chain) appeared a few times. Its antigen remains unknown. This specimen belongs to a study of vaccination and CD4 T cells after COVID-19. Treatment here: approximately 11-day PBMC culture with coronavirus spike peptide pools or control peptides (ViraFEST assay). The CDR3 is 20 residues long. V gave up 3 bases and J gave up 1 base, with 25 bases separating them. Germline values: CDR1 MRHNA, CDR2 SNTAGT. Scientists ran DNA taken from cultured CD4+ T cells through the Oncomine TCR Beta short-read assay for sequencing. TCRdb re-derived calls from the PCR reads in MiXCR, one entry per CDR3 protein. The sample has roughly 20,000 distinct CDR3 sequences; less than 30% are singletons.

The receptor comes from a human donor with COVID-19. The sequenced sample consisted of cultured CD4+ T cells from blood. The chain joins TRBV6-4 to TRBJ2-4; D assignment may be TRBD1 or TRBD2 (7 bases each). The CDR3 nucleotides are TGTGCCAGCAGTGAGAGGGCAGAGGGGGCGCCGGGAGGTGCCAAAAACATTCAGTACTTC. Translated, it gives CASSERAEGAPGGAKNIQYF.